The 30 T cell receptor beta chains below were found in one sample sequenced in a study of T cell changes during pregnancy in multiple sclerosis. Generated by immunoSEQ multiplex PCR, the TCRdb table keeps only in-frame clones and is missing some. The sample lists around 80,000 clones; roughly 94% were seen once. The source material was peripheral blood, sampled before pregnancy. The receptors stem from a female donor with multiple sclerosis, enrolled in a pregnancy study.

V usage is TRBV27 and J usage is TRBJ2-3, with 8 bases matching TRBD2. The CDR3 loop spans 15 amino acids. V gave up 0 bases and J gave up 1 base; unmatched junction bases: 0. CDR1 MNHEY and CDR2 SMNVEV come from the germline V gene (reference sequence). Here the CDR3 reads CASSLSAGGTDTQYF. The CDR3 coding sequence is TGTGCCAGCAGTTTATCAGCGGGAGGCACAGATACGCAGTATTTT.

The DNA of the CDR3 is TGTGCCAGCAGTCCTAGACAGGGGGCTTTCGCTGAAGCTTTCTTT. Translated, it gives CASSPRQGAFAEAFF. The chain couples TRBV6-6 to TRBJ1-1; TRBD1 aligns across 10 bases. V lost 5 bases to trimming and J lost 6 bases; unmatched junction nucleotides: 9. In germline, CDR1 is MNHNY, CDR2 SVGAGI (reference sequence). This CDR3 has 15 residues.

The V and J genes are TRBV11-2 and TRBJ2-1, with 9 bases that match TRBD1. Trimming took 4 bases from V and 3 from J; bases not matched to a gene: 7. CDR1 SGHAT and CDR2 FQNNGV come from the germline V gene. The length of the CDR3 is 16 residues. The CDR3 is CASSSEYRGLYNEQFF. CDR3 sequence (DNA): TGTGCCAGCAGCTCCGAATACAGGGGGCTCTACAATGAGCAGTTCTTC.

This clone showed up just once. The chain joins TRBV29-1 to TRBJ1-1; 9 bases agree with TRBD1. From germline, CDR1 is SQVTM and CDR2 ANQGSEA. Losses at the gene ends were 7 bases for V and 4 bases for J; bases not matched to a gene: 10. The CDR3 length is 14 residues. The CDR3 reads CSGDRDRDGTEAFF. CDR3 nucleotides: TGCAGCGGCGACCGGGACAGGGACGGCACTGAAGCTTTCTTT. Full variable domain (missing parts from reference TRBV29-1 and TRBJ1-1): SAVISQKPSRDICQRGTSLTIQCQVDSQVTMMFWYRQQPGQSLTLIATANQGSEATYESGFVIDKFPISRPNLTFSTLTVSNMSPEDSSIYLCSGDRDRDGTEAFFGQGTRLTVV.

CDR3 bases: TGTGCCAGCTCACCAGACAGGGCGGCTTTCTTT. Translation: CASSPDRAAFF. The chain carries TRBV18 and TRBJ1-1, with 7 nucleotides matching TRBD1. The J segment lost 11 bases and the V segment lost 2 bases, leaving 2 bases of the junction unmatched. Per the germline V gene, CDR1 is KGHSH and CDR2 is LQKENI. The CDR3 spans 11 residues.

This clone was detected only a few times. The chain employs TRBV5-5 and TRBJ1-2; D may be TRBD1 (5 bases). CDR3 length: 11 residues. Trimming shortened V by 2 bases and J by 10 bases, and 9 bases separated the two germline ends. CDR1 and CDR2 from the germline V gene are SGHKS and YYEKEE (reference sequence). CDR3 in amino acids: CASSLGVVYTF. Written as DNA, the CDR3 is TGTGCCAGCAGCTTAGGGGTGGTCTACACCTTC.

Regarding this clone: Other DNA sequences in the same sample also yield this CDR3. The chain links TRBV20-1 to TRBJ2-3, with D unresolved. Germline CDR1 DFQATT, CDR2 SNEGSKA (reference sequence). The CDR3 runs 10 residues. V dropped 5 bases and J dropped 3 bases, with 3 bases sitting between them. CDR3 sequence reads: CSASTDTQYF. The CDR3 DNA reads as TGCAGTGCTTCAACAGATACGCAGTATTTT.

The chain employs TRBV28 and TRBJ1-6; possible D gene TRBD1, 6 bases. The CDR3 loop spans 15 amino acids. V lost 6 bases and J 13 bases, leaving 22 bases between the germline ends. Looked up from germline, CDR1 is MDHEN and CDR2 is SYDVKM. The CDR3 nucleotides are TGTGCCAGCAGAACCTCAGGGGTTGGGATTGGTCCCCTCCACTTT. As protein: CASRTSGVGIGPLHF.

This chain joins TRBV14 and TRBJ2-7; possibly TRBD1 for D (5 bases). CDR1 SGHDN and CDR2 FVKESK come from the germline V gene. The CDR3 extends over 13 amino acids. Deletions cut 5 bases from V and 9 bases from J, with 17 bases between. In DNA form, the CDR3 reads TGTGCCAGCAGCTCAATCCTCTGGGGCCGGCAGTACTTC. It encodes CASSSILWGRQYF.

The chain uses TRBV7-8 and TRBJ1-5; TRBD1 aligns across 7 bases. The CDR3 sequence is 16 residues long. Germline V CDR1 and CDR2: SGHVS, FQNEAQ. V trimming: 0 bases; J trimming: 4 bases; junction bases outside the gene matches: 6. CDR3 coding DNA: TGTGCCAGCAGCTTAGCGACAGGGAAAGGGAATCAGCCCCAGCATTTT. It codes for CASSLATGKGNQPQHF.

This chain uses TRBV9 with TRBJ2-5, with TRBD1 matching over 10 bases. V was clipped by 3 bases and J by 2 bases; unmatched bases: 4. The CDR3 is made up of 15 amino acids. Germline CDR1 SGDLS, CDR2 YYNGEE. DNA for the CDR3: TGTGCCAGCAGCGCACCGGGACAGGGGCAAGAGACCCAGTACTTC. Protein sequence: CASSAPGQGQETQYF.

CDR3 residues: CSASWEGTAAYEQYF. The CDR3 DNA follows: TGCAGCGCCTCCTGGGAGGGGACCGCAGCCTACGAGCAGTACTTC. This sequence joins TRBV29-1 and TRBJ2-7; 7 nucleotides align to TRBD2. This CDR3 has 15 amino acids. Germline loops: CDR1 SQVTM, CDR2 ANQGSEA. With 7 bases clipped from V and 2 bases from J, the junction kept 14 bases outside the gene matches.

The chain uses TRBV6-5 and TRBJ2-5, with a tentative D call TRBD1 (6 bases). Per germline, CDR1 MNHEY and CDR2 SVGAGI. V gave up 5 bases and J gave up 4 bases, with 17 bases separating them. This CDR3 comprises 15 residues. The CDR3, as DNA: TGTGCCAGCAGTGCTACACAGGGACGACGAGAGACCCAGTACTTC. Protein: CASSATQGRRETQYF.

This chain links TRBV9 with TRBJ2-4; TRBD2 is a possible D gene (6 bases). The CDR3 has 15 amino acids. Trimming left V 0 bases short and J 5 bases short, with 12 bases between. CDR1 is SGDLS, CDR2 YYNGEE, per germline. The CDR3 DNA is TGTGCCAGCAGCGTAGGTCCTAGCGATGAAAACATTCAGTACTTC. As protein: CASSVGPSDENIQYF.

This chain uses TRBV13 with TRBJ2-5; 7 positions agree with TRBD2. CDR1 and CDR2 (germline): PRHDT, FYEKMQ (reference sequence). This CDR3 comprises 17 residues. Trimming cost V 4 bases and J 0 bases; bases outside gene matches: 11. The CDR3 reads CASSSSWEGEYQETQYF. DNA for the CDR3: TGTGCCAGCAGCTCCTCTTGGGAGGGAGAGTACCAAGAGACCCAGTACTTC.

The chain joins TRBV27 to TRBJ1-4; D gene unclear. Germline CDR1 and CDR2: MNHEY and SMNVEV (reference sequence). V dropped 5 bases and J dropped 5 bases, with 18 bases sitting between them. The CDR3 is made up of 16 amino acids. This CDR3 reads CASSLTSTSRNEKLFF. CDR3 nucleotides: TGTGCCAGCAGTCTAACATCGACATCCCGCAATGAAAAACTGTTTTTT.

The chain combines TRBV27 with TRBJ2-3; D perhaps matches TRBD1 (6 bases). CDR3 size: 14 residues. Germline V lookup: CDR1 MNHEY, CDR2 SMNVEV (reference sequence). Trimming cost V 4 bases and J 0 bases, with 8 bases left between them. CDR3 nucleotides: TGTGCCAGCAGTTACAGGGCTAGCACAGATACGCAGTATTTT. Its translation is CASSYRASTDTQYF.

The CDR3 sequence is CASSENGREKTFF. For the CDR3, the DNA is TGTGCCAGCAGTGAAAATGGCAGGGAAAAGACTTTCTTT. This chain links TRBV6-1 with TRBJ1-1; D might be TRBD1 (5 bases). Germline CDR1 reads MNHNS; CDR2 reads SASEGT. There are 13 residues in the CDR3. V gave up 2 bases and J gave up 12 bases, with 16 bases separating them.

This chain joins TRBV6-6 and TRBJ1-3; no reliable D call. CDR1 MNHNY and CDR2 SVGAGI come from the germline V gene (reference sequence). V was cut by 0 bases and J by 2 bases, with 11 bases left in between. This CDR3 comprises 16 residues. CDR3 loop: CASSYSRGRAGNTIYF. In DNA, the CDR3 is TGTGCCAGCAGTTACTCCCGGGGTAGGGCTGGAAACACCATATATTTT.

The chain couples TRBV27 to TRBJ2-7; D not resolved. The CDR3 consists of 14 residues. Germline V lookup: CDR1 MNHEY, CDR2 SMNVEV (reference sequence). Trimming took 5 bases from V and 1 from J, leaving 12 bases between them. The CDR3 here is CASSIIVGSYEQYF. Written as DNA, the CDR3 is TGTGCCAGCAGTATCATCGTCGGGTCCTACGAGCAGTACTTC.

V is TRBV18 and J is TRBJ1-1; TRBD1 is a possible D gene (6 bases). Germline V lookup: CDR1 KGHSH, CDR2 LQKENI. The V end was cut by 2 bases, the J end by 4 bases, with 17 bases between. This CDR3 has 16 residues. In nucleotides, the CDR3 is TGTGCCAGCTCACCAGGATCAACAGGGATCGGCACTGAAGCTTTCTTT. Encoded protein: CASSPGSTGIGTEAFF.

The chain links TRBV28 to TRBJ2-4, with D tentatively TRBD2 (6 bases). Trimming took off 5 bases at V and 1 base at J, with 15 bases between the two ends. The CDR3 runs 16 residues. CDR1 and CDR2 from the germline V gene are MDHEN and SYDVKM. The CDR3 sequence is CASSLRLDLAKNIQYF. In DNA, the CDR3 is TGTGCCAGCAGTCTCAGACTAGATCTCGCCAAAAACATTCAGTACTTC.

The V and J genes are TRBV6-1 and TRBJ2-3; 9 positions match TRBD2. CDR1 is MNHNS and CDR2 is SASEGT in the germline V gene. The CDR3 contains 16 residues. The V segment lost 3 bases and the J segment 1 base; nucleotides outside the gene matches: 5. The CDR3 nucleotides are TGTGCCAGCAGTGAGGAAGCGGGGGGCGGCACAGATACGCAGTATTTT. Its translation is CASSEEAGGGTDTQYF.

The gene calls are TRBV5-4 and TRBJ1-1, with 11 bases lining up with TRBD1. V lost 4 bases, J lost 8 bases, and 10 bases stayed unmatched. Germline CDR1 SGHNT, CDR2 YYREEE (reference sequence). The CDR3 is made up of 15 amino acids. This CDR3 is CASSPKGQGDPEAFF. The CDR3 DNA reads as TGTGCCAGCAGCCCGAAGGGACAGGGGGACCCCGAAGCTTTCTTT.

As DNA, the CDR3 is TGTGCCAGTATGGTTAGGACAGGGGGCTTAAATGAGCAGTTCTTC. It encodes CASMVRTGGLNEQFF. The chain joins TRBV19 to TRBJ2-1, with 11 positions matching TRBD1. Losses at the gene ends were 7 bases for V and 7 bases for J; bases not matched to a gene: 9. CDR3 length equals 15 residues. Germline CDR1 reads LNHDA; CDR2 reads SQIVND (reference sequence).

CDR3 DNA: TGTGCCAGGGTCGAAACAGGGAGCTCCTATAATTCACCCCTCCACTTT. This translates into CARVETGSSYNSPLHF. The chain recombines TRBV19 with TRBJ1-6, with D possibly being TRBD1 (6 bases). From germline, CDR1 is LNHDA and CDR2 SQIVND (reference sequence). Trimming removed 9 bases from V and 0 bases from J, with 15 bases in between. This CDR3 spans 16 amino acids. The whole variable domain, filled in from reference TRBV19 and TRBJ1-6, reads DGGITQSPKYLFRKEGQNVTLSCEQNLNHDAMYWYRQDPGQGLRLIYYSQIVNDFQKGDIAEGYSVSREKKESFPLTVTSAQKNPTAFYLCARVETGSSYNSPLHFGNGTRLTVT.

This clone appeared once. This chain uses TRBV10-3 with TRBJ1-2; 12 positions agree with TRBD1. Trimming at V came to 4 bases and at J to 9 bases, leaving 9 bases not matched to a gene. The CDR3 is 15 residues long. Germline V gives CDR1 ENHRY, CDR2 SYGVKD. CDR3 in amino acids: CAISGSGTGGFSYTF. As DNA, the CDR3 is TGTGCCATCAGTGGATCCGGGACAGGGGGCTTTAGCTACACCTTC.

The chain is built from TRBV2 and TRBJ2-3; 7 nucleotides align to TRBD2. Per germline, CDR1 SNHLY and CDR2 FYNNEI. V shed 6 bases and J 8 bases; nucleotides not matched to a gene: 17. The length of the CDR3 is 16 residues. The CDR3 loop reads CASRNVRTDGEGTQYF. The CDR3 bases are TGTGCCAGCAGAAACGTCAGGACGGACGGGGAGGGTACGCAGTATTTT.

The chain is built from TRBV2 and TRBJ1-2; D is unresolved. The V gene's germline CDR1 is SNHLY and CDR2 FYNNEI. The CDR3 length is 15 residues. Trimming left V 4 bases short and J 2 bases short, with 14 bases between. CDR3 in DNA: TGTGCCAGCAGTGCGGTTATTACCCTAAACTATGGCTACACCTTC. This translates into CASSAVITLNYGYTF.

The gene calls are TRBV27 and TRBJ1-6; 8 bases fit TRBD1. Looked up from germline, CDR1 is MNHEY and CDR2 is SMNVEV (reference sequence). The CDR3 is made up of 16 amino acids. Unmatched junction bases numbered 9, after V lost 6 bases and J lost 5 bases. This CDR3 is CASSYRGSRDNSPLHF. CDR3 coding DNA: TGTGCCAGCAGCTACAGGGGGTCCCGGGATAATTCACCCCTCCACTTT.